This TCR beta chain was sequenced during a study of T cells in Graves' hyperthyroidism and ophthalmopathy (dated by TCRdb to between 2018 and 2021). Background for the entire study: Peripheral blood samples were taken at initial diagnosis, before any treatment was given. To identify distinguishing TCR V-J signatures, a discovery cohort of around 98 patients was used, comprising 43 with Graves' ophthalmopathy and around 60 with stable Graves' hyperthyroidism. Prospective prediction of ophthalmopathy was tested in an independent validation cohort consisting of 18 hyperthyroidism patients and around 16 patients who later progressed to ophthalmopathy. The 95 to 100 discovery patients were divided at random into training and test sets in a 7:3 ratio. Thyroid tissue and blood T-cell repertoires from roughly six Graves' hyperthyroidism patients were also compared in the study. Following sampling, methimazole starting at 30 mg daily was given to hyperthyroidism patients, and high-dose intravenous methylprednisolone was given to ophthalmopathy patients. The paper describes TCR Vbeta CDR3 sequencing of around 140 peripheral blood samples, made up of 43 ophthalmopathy patients, around 73 hyperthyroidism patients and 17 progressor patients. The full study reports these points: In validation, progression to ophthalmopathy was predicted by the model with nearly 71% sensitivity and nearly 75% specificity, a median of about 6.4 months before onset. Most expanded thyroid clonotypes (frequency above 0.001) were also detected in blood, a finding suggesting that blood repertoires may reflect thyroid immune responses. Sample size was not statistically predetermined, and investigators were not blinded to group allocation. A model built on a 13 V-J signature distinguished ophthalmopathy from stable hyperthyroidism, reaching roughly 88% sensitivity and about 81% specificity in cross-validation and 80%/75% in testing.

About this clonotype itself: What antigen it recognizes has not been identified. One base away there is no much larger clone; base qualities are not given.

The TCR beta CDR3 regions were amplified from RNA transcripts. For the first round of RT-PCR on the TCR CDR3, the HTBI primer set was used together with the Qiagen OneStep RT-PCR kit. The libraries were constructed in a second round of multiplex PCR and then size-selected and purified. The libraries were sequenced on an Illumina HiSeq2000 using paired-end 100 bp reads. The original methods were these. SOAPnuke was used to process the raw data, with reads discarded if the reads contained adapters or uncalled bases, had a mean Phred below 15, or lacked an exact constant-primer or identifier match. High-quality paired reads were merged with COPE v1.2.5, and unique nucleotide sequences were defined as clonotypes. Clonotypes were aligned to IMGT TRBV, TRBD and TRBJ reference segments using MiTCR v1.1. Only V-J combinations with frequency above 0.0001, covering about 99% of repertoires, were analysed. The TCS score was defined as F50 (clonal expansion) divided by E x V (chaos), with BLOSUM62-based TCRdist calculated between CDR3 peptides within each V-J. Welch's t-statistics and random forest reduced fewer than 600 V-J features to 10 to 15, which were used in a naive Bayes classifier (R e1071). TCRdb reran the public reads through fastp at Q25 and MiXCR, keeping productive beta chains. Records with the same CDR3 protein are collapsed into one entry carrying the most frequent genes and DNA. TCRdb, not the original authors, processed these V and J calls. The table for this sample lists some 210,000 distinct CDR3 sequences; approximately 17% of them were counted only once. Together, the top ten hold around 52% of the sample.

Stable Graves' hyperthyroidism was defined as no progression to ophthalmopathy during 18 months of follow-up. Hyperthyroidism patients were aged 18 to 65 years and newly diagnosed, with disease duration of less than 2 months. Any patient with an uncontrolled infection, another autoimmune disease, pregnancy or lactation was excluded. Diagnoses relied on clinical symptoms, serum thyroxine and TRAb, thyroid ultrasound and orbital computed tomography. Ficoll-Paque density gradient centrifugation was used to isolate PBMCs from approximately 11 ml of fresh peripheral blood. Total RNA was extracted with Trizol reagent, and quality was checked on an Agilent 2100 Bioanalyzer. The CDR3 sequence holds 15 residues, the cysteine and phenylalanine included. Only the CDR3 DNA stays, 45 bases, in frame from base 1. V sheds 5 bases and J sheds 4 bases, leaving 17 bases between their ends. CDR1 SGHVS and CDR2 FQNEAQ are derived from the germline V gene.

This sequence uses TRBV7-8 and TRBJ1-2; TRBD1 might be the D gene, on 6 matching bases. The source material was blood. The sequence was obtained from a man aged 45-60 years with Graves' hyperthyroidism. The DNA sequence is given as TGTGCCAGCAGCCCCGGACAGAGCCTCGTCTATGGCTACACCTTC. This translates into CASSPGQSLVYGYTF.